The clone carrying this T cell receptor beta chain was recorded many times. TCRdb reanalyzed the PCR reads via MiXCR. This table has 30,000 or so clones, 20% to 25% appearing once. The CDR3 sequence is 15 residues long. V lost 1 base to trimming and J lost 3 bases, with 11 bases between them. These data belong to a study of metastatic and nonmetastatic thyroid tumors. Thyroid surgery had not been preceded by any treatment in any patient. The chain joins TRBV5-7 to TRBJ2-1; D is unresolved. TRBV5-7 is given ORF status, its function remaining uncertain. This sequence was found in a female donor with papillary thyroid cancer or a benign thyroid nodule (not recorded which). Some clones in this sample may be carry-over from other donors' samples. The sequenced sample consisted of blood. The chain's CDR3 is CASSLRSRFYNEQFF. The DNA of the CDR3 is TGTGCCAGCAGCTTGAGATCTAGGTTCTACAATGAGCAGTTCTTC.